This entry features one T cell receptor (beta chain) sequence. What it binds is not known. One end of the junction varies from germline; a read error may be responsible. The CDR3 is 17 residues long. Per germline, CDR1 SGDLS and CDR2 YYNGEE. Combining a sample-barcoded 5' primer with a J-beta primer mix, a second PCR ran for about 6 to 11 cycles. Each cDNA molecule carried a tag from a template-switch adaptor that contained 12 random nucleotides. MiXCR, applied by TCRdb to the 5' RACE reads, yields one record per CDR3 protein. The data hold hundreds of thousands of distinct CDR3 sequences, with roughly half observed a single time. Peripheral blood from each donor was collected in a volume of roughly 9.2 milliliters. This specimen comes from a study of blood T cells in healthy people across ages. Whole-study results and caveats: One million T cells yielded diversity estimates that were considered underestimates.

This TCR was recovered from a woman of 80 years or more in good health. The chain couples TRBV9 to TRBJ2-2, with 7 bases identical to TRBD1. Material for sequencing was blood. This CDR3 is CAGSVGRGGFGTGELFF. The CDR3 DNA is TGTGCCGGCAGCGTAGGTAGAGGGGGCTTTGGCACCGGGGAGCTGTTTTTT.